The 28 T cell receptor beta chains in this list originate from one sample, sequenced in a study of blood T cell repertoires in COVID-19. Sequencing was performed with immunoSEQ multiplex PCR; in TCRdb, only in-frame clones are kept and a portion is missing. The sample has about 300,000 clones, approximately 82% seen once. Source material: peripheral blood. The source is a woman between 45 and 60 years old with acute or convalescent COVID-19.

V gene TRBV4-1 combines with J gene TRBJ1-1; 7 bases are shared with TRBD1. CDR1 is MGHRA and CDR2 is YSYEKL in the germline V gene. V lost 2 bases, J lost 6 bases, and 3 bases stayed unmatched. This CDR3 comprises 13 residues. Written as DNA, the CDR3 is TGCGCCAGCAGCCAAACGACAGGGTCTGAAGCTTTCTTT. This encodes CASSQTTGSEAFF.

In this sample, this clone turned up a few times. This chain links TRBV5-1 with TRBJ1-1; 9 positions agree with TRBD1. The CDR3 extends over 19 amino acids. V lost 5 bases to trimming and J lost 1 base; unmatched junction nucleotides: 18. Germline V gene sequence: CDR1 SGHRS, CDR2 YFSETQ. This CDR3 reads CASRGGRRDRELTNTEAFF. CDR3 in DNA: TGCGCCAGCAGGGGGGGAAGACGGGACAGGGAATTAACGAACACTGAAGCTTTCTTT. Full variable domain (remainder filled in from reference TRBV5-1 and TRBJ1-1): KAGVTQTPRYLIKTRGQQVTLSCSPISGHRSVSWYQQTPGQGLQFLFEYFSETQRNKGNFPGRFSGRQFSNSRSEMNVSTLELGDSALYLCASRGGRRDRELTNTEAFFGQGTRLTVV.

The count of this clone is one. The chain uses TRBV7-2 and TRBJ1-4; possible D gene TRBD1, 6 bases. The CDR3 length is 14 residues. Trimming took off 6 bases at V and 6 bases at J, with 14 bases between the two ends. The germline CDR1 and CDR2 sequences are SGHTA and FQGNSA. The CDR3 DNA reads TGTGCCAGCAGGCCGGACAGCACTCATGAAAAACTGTTTTTT. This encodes CASRPDSTHEKLFF.

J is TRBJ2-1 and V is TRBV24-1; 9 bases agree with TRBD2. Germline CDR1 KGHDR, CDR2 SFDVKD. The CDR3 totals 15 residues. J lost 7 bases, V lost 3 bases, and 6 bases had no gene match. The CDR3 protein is CATSDTSGGQNEQFF. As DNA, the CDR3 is TGTGCCACCAGTGATACCAGCGGGGGGCAAAATGAGCAGTTCTTC.

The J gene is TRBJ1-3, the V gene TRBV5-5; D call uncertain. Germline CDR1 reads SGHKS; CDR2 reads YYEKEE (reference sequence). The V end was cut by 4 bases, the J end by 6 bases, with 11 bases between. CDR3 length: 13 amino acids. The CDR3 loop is CASSLLSENTIYF. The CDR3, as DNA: TGTGCCAGCAGCCTCCTAAGTGAAAACACCATATATTTT. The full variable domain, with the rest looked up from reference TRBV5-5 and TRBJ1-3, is DAGVTQSPTHLIKTRGQQVTLRCSPISGHKSVSWYQQVLGQGPQFIFQYYEKEERGRGNFPDRFSARQFPNYSSELNVNALLLGDSALYLCASSLLSENTIYFGEGSWLTVV.

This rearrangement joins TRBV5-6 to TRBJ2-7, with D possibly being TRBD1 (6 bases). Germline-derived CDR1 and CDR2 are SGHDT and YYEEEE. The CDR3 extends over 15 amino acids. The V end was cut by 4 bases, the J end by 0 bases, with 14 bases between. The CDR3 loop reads CASSQTGSSSYEQYV. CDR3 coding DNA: TGTGCCAGCAGCCAGACAGGTTCGAGCTCCTACGAGCAGTACGTC.

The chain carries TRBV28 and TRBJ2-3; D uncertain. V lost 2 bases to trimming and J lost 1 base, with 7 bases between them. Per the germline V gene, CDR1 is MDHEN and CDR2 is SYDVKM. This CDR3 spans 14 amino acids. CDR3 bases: TGTGCCAGCAGTTTAGTCCCCGGCACAGATACGCAGTATTTT. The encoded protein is CASSLVPGTDTQYF. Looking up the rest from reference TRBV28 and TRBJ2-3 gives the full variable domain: DVKVTQSSRYLVKRTGEKVFLECVQDMDHENMFWYRQDPGLGLRLIYFSYDVKMKEKGDIPEGYSVSREKKERFSLILESASTNQTSMYLCASSLVPGTDTQYFGPGTRLTVL.

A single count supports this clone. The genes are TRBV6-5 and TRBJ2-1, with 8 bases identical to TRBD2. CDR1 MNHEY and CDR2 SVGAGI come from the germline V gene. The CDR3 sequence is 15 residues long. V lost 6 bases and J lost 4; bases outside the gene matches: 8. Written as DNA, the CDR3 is TGTGCCAGCAGCGTAAGCGGGAGTTTTTACAATGAGCAGTTCTTC. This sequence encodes CASSVSGSFYNEQFF.

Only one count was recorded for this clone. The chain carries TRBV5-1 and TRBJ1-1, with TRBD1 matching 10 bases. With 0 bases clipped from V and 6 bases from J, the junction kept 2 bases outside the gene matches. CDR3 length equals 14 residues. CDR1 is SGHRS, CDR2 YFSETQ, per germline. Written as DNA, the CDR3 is TGCGCCAGCAGCTTGGACGGACAGGGGGCTGAAGCTTTCTTT. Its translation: CASSLDGQGAEAFF.

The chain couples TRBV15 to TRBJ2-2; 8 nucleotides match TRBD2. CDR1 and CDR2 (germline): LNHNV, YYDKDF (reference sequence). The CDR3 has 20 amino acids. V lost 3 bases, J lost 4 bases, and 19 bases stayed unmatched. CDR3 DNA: TGTGCCACCAGCAGCCGGGAAGTGGAGGCGGGAGGAGGGGGCACCGGGGAGCTGTTTTTT. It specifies CATSSREVEAGGGGTGELFF.

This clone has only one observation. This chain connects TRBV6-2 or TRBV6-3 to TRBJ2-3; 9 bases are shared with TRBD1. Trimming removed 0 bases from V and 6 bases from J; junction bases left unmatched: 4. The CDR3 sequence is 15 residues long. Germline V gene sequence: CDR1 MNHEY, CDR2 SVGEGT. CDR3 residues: CASSYSGQGLDTQYF. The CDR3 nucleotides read TGTGCCAGCAGTTACTCGGGACAGGGATTGGATACGCAGTATTTT.

The CDR3 region has the DNA TGCGCCAGCAGCCCCGGACTAGCCGAGTGGGTTCCCTACGAGCAGTACTTC. Residues: CASSPGLAEWVPYEQYF. The chain couples TRBV4-3 to TRBJ2-7; TRBD2 matches 8 bases. The germline V gene encodes CDR1 LGHNA and CDR2 YSLEER. J gave up 2 bases and V 4 bases, and 13 bases lay outside the gene matches. The CDR3 length is 17 residues.

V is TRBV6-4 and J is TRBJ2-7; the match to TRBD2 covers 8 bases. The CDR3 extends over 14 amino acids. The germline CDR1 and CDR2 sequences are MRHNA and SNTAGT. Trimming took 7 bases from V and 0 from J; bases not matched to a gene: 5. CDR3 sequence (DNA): TGTGCCAGCATGAAGCGGGGGAGCTCCTACGAGCAGTACTTC. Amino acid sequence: CASMKRGSSYEQYF.

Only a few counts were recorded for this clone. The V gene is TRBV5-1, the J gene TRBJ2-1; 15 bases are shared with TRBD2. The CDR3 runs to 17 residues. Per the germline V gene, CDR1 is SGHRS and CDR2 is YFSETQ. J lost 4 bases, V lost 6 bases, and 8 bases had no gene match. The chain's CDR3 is CASTSGGTSGGYNEQFF. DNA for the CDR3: TGCGCCAGCACCTCGGGAGGGACTAGCGGGGGGTACAATGAGCAGTTCTTC.

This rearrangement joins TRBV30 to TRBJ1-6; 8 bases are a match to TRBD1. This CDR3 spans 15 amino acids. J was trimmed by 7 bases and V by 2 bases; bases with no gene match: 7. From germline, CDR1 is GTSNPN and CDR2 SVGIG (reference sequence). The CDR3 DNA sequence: TGTGCCTGGAGTCCCCAGACAGGGGCCAATTCACCCCTCCACTTT. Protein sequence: CAWSPQTGANSPLHF.

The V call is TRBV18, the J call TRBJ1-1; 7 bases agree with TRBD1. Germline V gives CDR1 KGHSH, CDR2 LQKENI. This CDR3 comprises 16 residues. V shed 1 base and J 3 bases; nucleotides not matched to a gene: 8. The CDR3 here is CASSPRSTGKDTEAFF. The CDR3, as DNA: TGTGCCAGCTCACCACGTTCGACAGGGAAAGACACTGAAGCTTTCTTT.

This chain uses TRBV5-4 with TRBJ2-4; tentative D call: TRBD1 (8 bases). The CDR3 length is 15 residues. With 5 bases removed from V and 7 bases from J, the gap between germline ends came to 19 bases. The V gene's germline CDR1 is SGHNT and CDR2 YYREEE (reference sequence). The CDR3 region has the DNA TGTGCCAGCAGTATAAAAACAGGGGGAGGGAACATTCAGTACTTC. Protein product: CASSIKTGGGNIQYF.

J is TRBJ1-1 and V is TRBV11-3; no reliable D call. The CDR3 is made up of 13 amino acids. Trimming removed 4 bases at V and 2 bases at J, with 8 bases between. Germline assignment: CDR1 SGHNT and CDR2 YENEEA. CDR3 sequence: CASSSHLNTEAFF. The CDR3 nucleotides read TGTGCCAGCAGCTCGCATCTAAACACTGAAGCTTTCTTT. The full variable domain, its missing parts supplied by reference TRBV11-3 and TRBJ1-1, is EAGVVQSPRYKIIEKKQPVAFWCNPISGHNTLYWYLQNLGQGPELLIRYENEEAVDDSQLPKDRFSAERLKGVDSTLKIQPAELGDSAVYLCASSSHLNTEAFFGQGTRLTVV.

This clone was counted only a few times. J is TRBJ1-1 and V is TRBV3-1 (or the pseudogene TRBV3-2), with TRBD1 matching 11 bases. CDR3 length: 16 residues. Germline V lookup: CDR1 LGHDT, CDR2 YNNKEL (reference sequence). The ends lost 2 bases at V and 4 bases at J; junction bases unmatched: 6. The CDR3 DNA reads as TGTGCCAGCAGCCAATTCGAGGGGACAGGGGGCACTGAAGCTTTCTTT. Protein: CASSQFEGTGGTEAFF.

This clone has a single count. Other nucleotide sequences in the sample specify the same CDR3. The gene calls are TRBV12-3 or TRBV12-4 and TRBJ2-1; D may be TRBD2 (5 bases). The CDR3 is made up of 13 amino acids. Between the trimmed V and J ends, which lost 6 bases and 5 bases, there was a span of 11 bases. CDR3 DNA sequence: TGTGCCAGCAGAGACTATGAAGACAATGAGCAGTTCTTC. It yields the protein CASRDYEDNEQFF.

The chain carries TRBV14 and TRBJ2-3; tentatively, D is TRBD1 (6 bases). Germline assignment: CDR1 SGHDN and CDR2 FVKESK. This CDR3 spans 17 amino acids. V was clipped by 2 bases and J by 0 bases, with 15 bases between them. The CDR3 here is CASSQSRGTGSTDTQYF. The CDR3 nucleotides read TGTGCCAGCAGCCAATCTCGAGGTACAGGGAGCACAGATACGCAGTATTTT.

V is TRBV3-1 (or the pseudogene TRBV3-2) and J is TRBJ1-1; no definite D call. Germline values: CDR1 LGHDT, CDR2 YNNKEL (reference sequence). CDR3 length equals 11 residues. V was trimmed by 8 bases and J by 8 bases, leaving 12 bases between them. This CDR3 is CASHHAGEAFF. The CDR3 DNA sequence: TGTGCCAGCCATCATGCAGGCGAAGCTTTCTTT.

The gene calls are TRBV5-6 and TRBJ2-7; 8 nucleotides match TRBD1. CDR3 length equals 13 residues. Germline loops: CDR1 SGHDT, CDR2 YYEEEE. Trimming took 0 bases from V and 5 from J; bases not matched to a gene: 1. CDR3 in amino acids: CASSLEQGDEQYV. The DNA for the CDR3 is TGTGCCAGCAGCTTGGAACAGGGGGACGAGCAGTACGTC.

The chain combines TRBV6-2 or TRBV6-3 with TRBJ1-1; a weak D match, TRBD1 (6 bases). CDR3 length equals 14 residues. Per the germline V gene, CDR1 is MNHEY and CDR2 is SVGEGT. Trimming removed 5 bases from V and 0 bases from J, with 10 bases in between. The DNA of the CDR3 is TGTGCCAGCAGTAGGGGGGGATTGAACACTGAAGCTTTCTTT. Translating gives CASSRGGLNTEAFF.

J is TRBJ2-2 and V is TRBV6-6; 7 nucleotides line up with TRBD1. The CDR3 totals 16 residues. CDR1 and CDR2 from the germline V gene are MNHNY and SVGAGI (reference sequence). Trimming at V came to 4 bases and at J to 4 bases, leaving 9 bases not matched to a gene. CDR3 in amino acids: CASSWTGLKSTGELFF. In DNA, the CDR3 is TGTGCCAGCAGTTGGACAGGATTGAAGAGCACCGGGGAGCTGTTTTTT.

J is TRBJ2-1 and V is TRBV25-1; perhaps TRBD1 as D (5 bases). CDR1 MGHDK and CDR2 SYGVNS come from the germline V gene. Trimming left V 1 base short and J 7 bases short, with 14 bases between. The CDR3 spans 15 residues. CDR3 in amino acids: CASSESSRAGNEQFF. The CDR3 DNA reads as TGTGCCAGCAGTGAATCCAGCAGGGCAGGGAATGAGCAGTTCTTC.

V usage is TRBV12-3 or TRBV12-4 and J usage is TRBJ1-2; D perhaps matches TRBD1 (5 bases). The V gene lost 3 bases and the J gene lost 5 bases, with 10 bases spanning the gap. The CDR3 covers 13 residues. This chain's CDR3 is CASSLGQQYGYTF. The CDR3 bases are TGTGCCAGCAGTTTGGGGCAGCAATATGGCTACACCTTC.

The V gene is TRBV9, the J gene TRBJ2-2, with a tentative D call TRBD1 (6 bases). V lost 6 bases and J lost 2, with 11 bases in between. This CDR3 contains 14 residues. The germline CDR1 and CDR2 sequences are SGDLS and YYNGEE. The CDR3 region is CASTATGNTGELFF. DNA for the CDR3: TGTGCCAGCACCGCGACAGGAAACACCGGGGAGCTGTTTTTT.